The 20 T cell receptor beta chains given below trace back to one sample, sequenced in a study of T-cell memory formation after mild COVID-19. Each CDR3 protein is one row after TCRdb ran MiXCR on the 5' RACE reads. The data contain 150,000 to 200,000 distinct CDR3 sequences, roughly 14% of them singletons. Material for sequencing was PBMCs or a T cell subset sorted from them (not recorded which). These receptors were taken from an adult woman who had mild COVID-19 (a few samples of this study predate the infection). Cell type and time point are not known.

The genes are TRBV18 and TRBJ2-1; possibly TRBD1 for D (5 bases). Deletions cut 3 bases from V and 8 bases from J, with 11 bases between. The CDR3 has 13 residues. The germline V gene has CDR1 KGHSH and CDR2 LQKENI. CDR3 region: CASSPGPRDEQFF. CDR3 DNA sequence: TGTGCCAGCTCACCGGGGCCTCGCGATGAGCAGTTCTTC.

The V gene is TRBV24-1, the J gene TRBJ2-5; weak D call: TRBD1 (6 bases). This CDR3 has 15 amino acids. Germline V gene data show CDR1 as KGHDR and CDR2 as SFDVKD. V lost 4 bases and J lost 3, with 14 bases in between. For the CDR3, the DNA is TGTGCCACCAGTGACCCGACAGGACCCAAAGAGACCCAGTACTTC. Amino acids: CATSDPTGPKETQYF.

This clonotype showed up just once. The rearrangement uses TRBV5-1 and TRBJ2-2; 13 bases are a match to TRBD2. Germline CDR1 SGHRS, CDR2 YFSETQ. CDR3 size: 17 residues. The trim removed 4 bases at V and 6 bases at J, leaving 9 bases unmatched. The CDR3, as DNA: TGCGCCAGCAGCCTCGGACTAGCGGGAGCCTACGCCGGGGAGCTGTTTTTT. Its translation: CASSLGLAGAYAGELFF.

There are many counts of this clonotype. The chain carries TRBV24-1 and TRBJ2-1, with TRBD1 matching over 8 bases. Germline lookup yields CDR1 KGHDR and CDR2 SFDVKD. The CDR3 has 18 residues. The V gene end was trimmed by 4 bases and the J gene end by 0 bases; junction bases not matched to a gene: 10. The DNA for the CDR3 is TGTGCCACCAGTGAAAACCCATGGACAGGGATCTCCTACAATGAGCAGTTCTTC. Translated: CATSENPWTGISYNEQFF.

This chain uses TRBV20-1 with TRBJ2-3; 8 positions agree with TRBD2. The CDR3 is 14 residues long. The V gene's germline CDR1 is DFQATT and CDR2 SNEGSKA (reference sequence). V shed 4 bases and J 4 bases; nucleotides not matched to a gene: 7. The CDR3 reads CSAIRGGGSDTQYF. The CDR3 DNA follows: TGCAGTGCTATTCGGGGGGGTGGGTCAGATACGCAGTATTTT.

This chain connects TRBV7-2 to TRBJ2-5; tentative D call: TRBD2 (5 bases). Looked up from germline, CDR1 is SGHTA and CDR2 is FQGNSA. V dropped 4 bases and J dropped 7 bases, with 16 bases sitting between them. The CDR3 contains 14 residues. The chain's CDR3 is CASSSSPDIGTQYF. CDR3 sequence (DNA): TGTGCCAGCAGCTCTAGCCCAGACATCGGGACCCAGTACTTC.

The table lists this clonotype with a few counts. The rearrangement uses TRBV3-1 and TRBJ2-4, with D possibly TRBD2 on 6 matching bases. V lost 1 base and J 9 bases, leaving 10 bases between the germline ends. The CDR3 totals 13 residues. Germline lookup yields CDR1 LGHDT and CDR2 YNNKEL (reference sequence). The CDR3 bases are TGTGCCAGCAGCCAAGGGGGGGATGGCATTCAGTACTTC. Residues: CASSQGGDGIQYF.

This clonotype has just a few counts. This chain links TRBV7-9 with TRBJ2-7; the D gene is possibly TRBD1 (6 bases). Trimming left V 7 bases short and J 7 bases short, with 14 bases between. The germline gives CDR1 SEHNR, CDR2 FQNEAQ (reference sequence). The CDR3 sequence is 12 residues long. The CDR3 loop is CASTPGVEEQYF. Here the CDR3 DNA reads TGTGCCAGCACCCCAGGGGTAGAGGAGCAGTACTTC.

The chain couples TRBV14 to TRBJ2-7; no clear D gene. This CDR3 spans 16 amino acids. Looked up from germline, CDR1 is SGHDN and CDR2 is FVKESK. Between the trimmed V and J ends, which lost 1 base and 7 bases, there was a span of 20 bases. This chain's CDR3 is CASSQAGGALTREQYF. The CDR3 DNA is TGTGCCAGCAGCCAAGCTGGTGGCGCTCTGACTCGGGAGCAGTACTTC.

The chain combines TRBV20-1 with TRBJ2-1, with D uncertain. The CDR3 has 15 residues. V gave up 3 bases and J gave up 2 bases, with 14 bases separating them. Germline assignment: CDR1 DFQATT and CDR2 SNEGSKA (reference sequence). CDR3 sequence: CSASPSESTYNEQFF. The CDR3 nucleotides read TGCAGTGCTAGCCCCAGTGAGAGCACCTACAATGAGCAGTTCTTC.

The V call is TRBV12-3 or TRBV12-4, the J call TRBJ2-7; 9 bases map to TRBD2. The V gene end was trimmed by 6 bases and the J gene end by 6 bases; junction bases not matched to a gene: 12. The CDR3 extends over 15 amino acids. The CDR3 nucleotides read TGTGCCAGCAGCCGTACTGGCGGGGGGGCCCGCGAGCAGTACTTC. This codes for CASSRTGGGAREQYF.

This clonotype has just a few counts. The chain recombines TRBV7-2 with TRBJ2-2, with 11 bases lining up with TRBD2. Germline values: CDR1 SGHTA, CDR2 FQGNSA. The junction had 7 bases not matched to a gene; V was cut back by 5 bases and J by 5 bases. The CDR3 length is 16 residues. The CDR3 reads CASSPSSGRMTGELFF. The CDR3 region has the DNA TGTGCCAGCAGCCCCTCTAGCGGGAGGATGACCGGGGAGCTGTTTTTT.

This clonotype was picked up a small number of times. This rearrangement joins TRBV15 to TRBJ2-5; TRBD2 aligns across 10 bases. Trimming at V came to 6 bases and at J to 5 bases, leaving 12 bases not matched to a gene. Germline V gene sequence: CDR1 LNHNV, CDR2 YYDKDF (reference sequence). CDR3 size: 16 residues. The CDR3 loop is CATSSLWGLARETQYF. CDR3 in DNA: TGTGCCACCAGTAGCCTCTGGGGACTAGCGAGGGAGACCCAGTACTTC.

The table lists this clonotype with a few counts. The chain recombines TRBV7-9 with TRBJ2-1; a possible D gene is TRBD1 (7 bases). Trimming took 4 bases from V and 3 from J, leaving 19 bases between them. The germline gives CDR1 SEHNR, CDR2 FQNEAQ (reference sequence). This CDR3 region has 17 residues. The CDR3: CASSSRQGTDYYNEQFF. Here the CDR3 DNA reads TGTGCCAGCAGCTCACGACAGGGTACGGACTACTACAATGAGCAGTTCTTC.

This clonotype turned up a few times. J is TRBJ1-1 and V is TRBV20-1; the D is unclear. CDR1 is DFQATT and CDR2 is SNEGSKA in the germline V gene (reference sequence). This CDR3 comprises 13 residues. Deletions cut 4 bases from V and 4 bases from J, with 13 bases between. The CDR3 protein is CSATPGGPTEAFF. DNA of the CDR3: TGCAGTGCTACGCCGGGAGGCCCCACTGAAGCTTTCTTT.

This clonotype was observed a few times. This chain connects TRBV9 to TRBJ2-5, with D tentatively TRBD2 (6 bases). The CDR3 runs 14 residues. The V end was cut by 3 bases, the J end by 5 bases, with 14 bases between. Germline V gene data show CDR1 as SGDLS and CDR2 as YYNGEE. The CDR3 DNA is TGTGCCAGCAGCGCCCAATGGGGGAGGGAGACCCAGTACTTC. Protein: CASSAQWGRETQYF.

The V and J genes are TRBV11-3 and TRBJ2-1; TRBD2 matches 9 bases. The CDR3 length is 14 residues. Germline V lookup: CDR1 SGHNT, CDR2 YENEEA. The junction had 9 bases not matched to a gene; V was cut back by 5 bases and J by 10 bases. This chain's CDR3 is CASSRQAGGQEQFF. DNA for the CDR3: TGTGCCAGCAGCCGACAAGCGGGAGGCCAGGAGCAGTTCTTC.

In its sample, this clonotype was seen a few times. The V and J genes are TRBV6-4 and TRBJ2-2, with no clear D. Trimming shortened V by 2 bases and J by 3 bases, and 4 bases separated the two germline ends. There are 13 residues in the CDR3. Germline V CDR1 and CDR2: MRHNA, SNTAGT. The CDR3 nucleotides are TGTGCCAGCAGTGACGTGTACACCGGGGAGCTGTTTTTT. Its protein product is CASSDVYTGELFF.

This clonotype was counted between two and nine times. J is TRBJ2-3 and V is TRBV6-2 or TRBV6-3, with 9 bases aligning to TRBD2. Germline V lookup: CDR1 MNHEY, CDR2 SVGEGT. The trim removed 7 bases at V and 6 bases at J, leaving 11 bases unmatched. The CDR3 has 15 residues. CDR3 residues: CASTRNSGRIDTQYF. The CDR3 nucleotides read TGTGCCAGCACCCGTAACAGCGGGAGGATCGATACGCAGTATTTT.

The chain carries TRBV2 and TRBJ2-3, with unresolved D. V dropped 3 bases and J dropped 5 bases, with 6 bases sitting between them. The CDR3 has 12 residues. Germline V CDR1 and CDR2: SNHLY, FYNNEI. The CDR3: CASSEVLDTQYF. In DNA, the CDR3 is TGTGCCAGCAGTGAGGTGTTAGATACGCAGTATTTT.